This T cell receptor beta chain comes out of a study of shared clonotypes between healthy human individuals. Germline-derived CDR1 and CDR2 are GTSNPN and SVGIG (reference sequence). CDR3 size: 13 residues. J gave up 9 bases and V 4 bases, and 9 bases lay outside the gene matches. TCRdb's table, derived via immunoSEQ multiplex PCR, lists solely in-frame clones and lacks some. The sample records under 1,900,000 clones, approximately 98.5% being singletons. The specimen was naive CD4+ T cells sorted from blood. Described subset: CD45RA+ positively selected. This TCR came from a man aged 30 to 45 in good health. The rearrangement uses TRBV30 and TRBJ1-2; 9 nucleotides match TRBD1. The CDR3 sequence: CAWTTGGDKRYTF. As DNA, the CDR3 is TGTGCCTGGACCACAGGGGGCGATAAGCGCTACACCTTC.